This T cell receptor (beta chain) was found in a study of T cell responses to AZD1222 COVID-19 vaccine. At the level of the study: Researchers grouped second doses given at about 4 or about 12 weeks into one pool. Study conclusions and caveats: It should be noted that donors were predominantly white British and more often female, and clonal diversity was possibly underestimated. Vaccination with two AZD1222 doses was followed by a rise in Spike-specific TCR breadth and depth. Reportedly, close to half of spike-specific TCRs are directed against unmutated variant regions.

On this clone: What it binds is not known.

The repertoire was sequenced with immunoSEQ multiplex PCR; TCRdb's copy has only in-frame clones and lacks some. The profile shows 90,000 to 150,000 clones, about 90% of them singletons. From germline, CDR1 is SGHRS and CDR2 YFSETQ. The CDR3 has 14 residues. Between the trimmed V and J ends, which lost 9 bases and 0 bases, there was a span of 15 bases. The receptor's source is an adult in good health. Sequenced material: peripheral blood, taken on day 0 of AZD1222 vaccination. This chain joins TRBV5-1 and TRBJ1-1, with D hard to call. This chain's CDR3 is CATRFGFMNTEAFF. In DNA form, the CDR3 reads TGCGCCACCCGATTTGGGTTCATGAACACTGAAGCTTTCTTT.